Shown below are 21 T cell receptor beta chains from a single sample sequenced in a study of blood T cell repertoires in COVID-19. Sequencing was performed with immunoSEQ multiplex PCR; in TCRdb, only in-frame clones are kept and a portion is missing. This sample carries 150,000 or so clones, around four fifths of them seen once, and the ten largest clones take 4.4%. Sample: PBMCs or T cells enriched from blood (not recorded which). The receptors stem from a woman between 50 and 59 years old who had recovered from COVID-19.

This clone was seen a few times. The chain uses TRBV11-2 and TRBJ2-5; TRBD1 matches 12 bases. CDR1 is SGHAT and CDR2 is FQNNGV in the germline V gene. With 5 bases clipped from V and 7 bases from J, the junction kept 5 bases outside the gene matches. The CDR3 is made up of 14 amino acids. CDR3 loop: CASSTGTGGATQYF. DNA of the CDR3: TGTGCCAGCAGCACCGGGACAGGGGGCGCGACCCAGTACTTC.

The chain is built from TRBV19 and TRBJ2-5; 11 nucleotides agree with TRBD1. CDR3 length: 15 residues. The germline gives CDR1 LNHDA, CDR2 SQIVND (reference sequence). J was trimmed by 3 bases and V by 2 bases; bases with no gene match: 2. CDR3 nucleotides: TGTGCCAGTAGTATATGGACAGGGGGCGAAGAGACCCAGTACTTC. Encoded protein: CASSIWTGGEETQYF.

This chain's CDR3 is CASSFEQGGGYTF. In DNA, the CDR3 is TGTGCCAGCAGCTTTGAGCAGGGAGGAGGCTACACCTTC. The chain has TRBV7-9 and TRBJ1-2; D possibly corresponds to TRBD1 (5 bases). The ends were cut back, 3 bases at V and 8 bases at J, with 13 bases in the middle. The CDR3 loop spans 13 amino acids. CDR1 SEHNR and CDR2 FQNEAQ come from the germline V gene (reference sequence).

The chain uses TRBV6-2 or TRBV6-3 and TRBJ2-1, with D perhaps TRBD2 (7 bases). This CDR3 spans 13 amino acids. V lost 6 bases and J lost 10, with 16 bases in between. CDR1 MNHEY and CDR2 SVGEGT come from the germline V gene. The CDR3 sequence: CASSPRGRGEQFF. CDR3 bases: TGTGCCAGCAGCCCGCGGGGGCGTGGGGAGCAGTTCTTC.

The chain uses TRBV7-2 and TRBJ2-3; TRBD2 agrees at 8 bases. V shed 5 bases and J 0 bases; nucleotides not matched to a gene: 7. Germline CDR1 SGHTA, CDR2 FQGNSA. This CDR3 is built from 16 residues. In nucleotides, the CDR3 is TGTGCCAGCAGCCCTAGATCGGGGGGGAGCACAGATACGCAGTATTTT. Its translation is CASSPRSGGSTDTQYF.

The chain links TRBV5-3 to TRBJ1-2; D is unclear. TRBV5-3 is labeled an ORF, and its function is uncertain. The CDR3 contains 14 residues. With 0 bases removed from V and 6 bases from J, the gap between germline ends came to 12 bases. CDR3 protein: CARSLELDGDGYTF. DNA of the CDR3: TGTGCCAGAAGCTTGGAGTTGGACGGGGATGGCTACACCTTC.

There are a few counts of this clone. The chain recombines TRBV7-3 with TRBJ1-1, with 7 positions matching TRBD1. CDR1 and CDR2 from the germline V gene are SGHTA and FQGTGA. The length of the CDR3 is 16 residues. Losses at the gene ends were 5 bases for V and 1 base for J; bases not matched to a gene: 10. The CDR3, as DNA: TGTGCCAGCAGCCCCAGACCCGGGACAGAGAACACTGAAGCTTTCTTT. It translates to CASSPRPGTENTEAFF.

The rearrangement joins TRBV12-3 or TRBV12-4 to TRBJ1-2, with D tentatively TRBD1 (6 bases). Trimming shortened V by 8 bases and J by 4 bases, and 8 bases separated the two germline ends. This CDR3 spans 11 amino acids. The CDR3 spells CASGGSYGYTF. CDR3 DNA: TGTGCCAGCGGGGGCAGCTATGGCTACACCTTC.

CDR3 residues: CAISFGGNYGYTF. DNA for the CDR3: TGTGCCATCAGTTTCGGGGGAAACTATGGCTACACCTTC. V usage is TRBV10-3 and J usage is TRBJ1-2; D may be TRBD1 (5 bases). This CDR3 spans 13 amino acids. V gave up 5 bases and J gave up 2 bases, with 9 bases separating them. CDR1 and CDR2 (germline): ENHRY, SYGVKD.

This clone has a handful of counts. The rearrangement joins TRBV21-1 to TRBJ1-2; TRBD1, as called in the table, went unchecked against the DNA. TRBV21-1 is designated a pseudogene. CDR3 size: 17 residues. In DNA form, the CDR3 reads TGTGCCAGCAGCAAATGCGTCCGGGACAGAGCTAACTATGGCTACACCTTC. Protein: CASSKCVRDRANYGYTF.

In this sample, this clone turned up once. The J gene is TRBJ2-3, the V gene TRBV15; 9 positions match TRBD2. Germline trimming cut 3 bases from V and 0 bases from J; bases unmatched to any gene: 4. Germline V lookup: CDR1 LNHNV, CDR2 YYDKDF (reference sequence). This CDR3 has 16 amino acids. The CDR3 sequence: CATSSGTSLSTDTQYF. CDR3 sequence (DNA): TGTGCCACCAGCAGTGGGACTAGCCTTAGCACAGATACGCAGTATTTT.

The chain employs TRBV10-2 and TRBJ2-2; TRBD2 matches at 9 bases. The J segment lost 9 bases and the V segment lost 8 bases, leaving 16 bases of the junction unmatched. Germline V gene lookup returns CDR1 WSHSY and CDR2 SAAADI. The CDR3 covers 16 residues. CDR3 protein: CASRGSGSDFGRELFF. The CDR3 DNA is TGCGCCAGCCGTGGTAGCGGGAGCGACTTTGGAAGGGAGCTGTTTTTT.

The CDR3 DNA is TGTGCCAGTAGTACAGCCGGAGTAGCGGGGGCCATATCCCGCAATGAGCAGTTCTTC. Amino acid sequence: CASSTAGVAGAISRNEQFF. The chain joins TRBV19 to TRBJ2-1; 9 bases align to TRBD2. The CDR3 covers 19 residues. V was pared by 4 bases and J by 6 bases, with 19 bases of the junction left unmatched. The germline V gene encodes CDR1 LNHDA and CDR2 SQIVND (reference sequence).

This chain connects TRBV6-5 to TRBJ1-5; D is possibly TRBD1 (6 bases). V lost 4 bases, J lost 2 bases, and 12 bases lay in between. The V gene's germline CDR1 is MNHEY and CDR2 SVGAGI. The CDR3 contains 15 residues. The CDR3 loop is CASSWGPEGNQPQHF. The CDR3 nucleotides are TGTGCCAGCAGTTGGGGGCCGGAAGGCAATCAGCCCCAGCATTTT.

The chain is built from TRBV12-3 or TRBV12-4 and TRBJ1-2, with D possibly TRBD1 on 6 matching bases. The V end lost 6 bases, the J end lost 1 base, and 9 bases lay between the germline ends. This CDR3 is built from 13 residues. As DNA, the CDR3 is TGTGCCAGCAGCGTGGACAGTAACTATGGCTACACCTTC. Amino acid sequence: CASSVDSNYGYTF.

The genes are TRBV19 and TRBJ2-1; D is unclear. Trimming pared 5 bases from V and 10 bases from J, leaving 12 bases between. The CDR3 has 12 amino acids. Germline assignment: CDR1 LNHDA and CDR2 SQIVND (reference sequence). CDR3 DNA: TGTGCCAGTAGTCCCCGGGTTGAGGAGCAGTTCTTC. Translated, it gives CASSPRVEEQFF.

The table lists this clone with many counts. The CDR3 here is CATDYGYTF. The CDR3 coding sequence is TGCGCCACCGACTATGGCTACACCTTC. This chain connects TRBV23-1 to TRBJ1-2; no clear D. TRBV23-1 is an open reading frame, and its role is uncertain. The V and J ends lost 10 bases and 3 bases respectively, with 3 bases between them. The CDR3 loop spans 9 amino acids.

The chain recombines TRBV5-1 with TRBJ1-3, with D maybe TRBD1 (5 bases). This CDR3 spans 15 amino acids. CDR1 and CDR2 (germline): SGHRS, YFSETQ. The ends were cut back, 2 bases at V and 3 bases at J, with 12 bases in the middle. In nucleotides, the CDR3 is TGCGCCAGCAGCTTTAGCGGGACTAATGGAAACACCATATATTTT. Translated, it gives CASSFSGTNGNTIYF. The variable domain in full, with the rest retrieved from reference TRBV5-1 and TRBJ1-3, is KAGVTQTPRYLIKTRGQQVTLSCSPISGHRSVSWYQQTPGQGLQFLFEYFSETQRNKGNFPGRFSGRQFSNSRSEMNVSTLELGDSALYLCASSFSGTNGNTIYFGEGSWLTVV.

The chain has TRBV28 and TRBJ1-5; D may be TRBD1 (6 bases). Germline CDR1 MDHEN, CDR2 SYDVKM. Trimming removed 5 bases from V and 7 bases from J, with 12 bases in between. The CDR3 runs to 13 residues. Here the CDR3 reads CASSLEGVQPQHF. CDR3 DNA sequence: TGTGCCAGCAGTCTCGAGGGGGTCCAGCCCCAGCATTTT.

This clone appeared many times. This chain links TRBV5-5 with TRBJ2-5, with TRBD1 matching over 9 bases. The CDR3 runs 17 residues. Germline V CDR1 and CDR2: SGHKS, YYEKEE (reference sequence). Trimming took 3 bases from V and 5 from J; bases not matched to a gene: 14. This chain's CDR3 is CASSSAGWGQGIETQYF. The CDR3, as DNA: TGTGCCAGCAGCTCCGCCGGCTGGGGACAGGGAATCGAGACCCAGTACTTC.

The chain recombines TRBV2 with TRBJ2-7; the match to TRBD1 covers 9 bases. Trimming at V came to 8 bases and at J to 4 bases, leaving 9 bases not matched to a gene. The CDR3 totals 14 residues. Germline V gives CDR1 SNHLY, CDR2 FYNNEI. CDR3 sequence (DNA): TGTGCCAGCGGTGGAGGGACAGGGCAGTACGAGCAGTACGTC. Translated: CASGGGTGQYEQYV.